What follows are 13 T cell receptor beta chains derived from one specimen sequenced in a study of T-cell reconstitution after alpha-beta-depleted transplantation in children. Unique molecular identifiers were incorporated into the prepared TCRbeta library. TCRdb re-derived calls from the PCR reads in MiXCR, one entry per CDR3 protein. The table has some 180,000 distinct CDR3 sequences, around 7% seen once. The sample was PBMCs, taken before TCRalphabeta/CD19-depleted stem cell transplant. The receptors were gathered from a boy younger than 10 with acute lymphoblastic leukemia, due to receive a stem cell transplant.

This clonotype was seen more than once but under ten times. V and J are TRBV12-3 or TRBV12-4 and TRBJ2-2; 12 positions agree with TRBD2. The CDR3 length is 17 residues. The ends lost 5 bases at V and 7 bases at J; junction bases unmatched: 11. Written as DNA, the CDR3 is TGTGCCAGCAGTCCACTAGCGGGGGGTCCGGGAAGCGGGGAGCTGTTTTTT. Translation: CASSPLAGGPGSGELFF.

This clonotype was seen at least ten times. The rearrangement uses TRBV5-1 and TRBJ2-7; D may match TRBD1 or TRBD2 (6 bases each). CDR1 and CDR2 (germline): SGHRS, YFSETQ. Between the trimmed V and J ends, which lost 0 bases and 1 base, there was a span of 8 bases. This CDR3 contains 14 residues. Here the CDR3 reads CASSLEGGSYEQYF. As DNA, the CDR3 is TGCGCCAGCAGCTTGGAGGGGGGATCCTACGAGCAGTACTTC. The whole variable domain, filled in from reference TRBV5-1 and TRBJ2-7, reads KAGVTQTPRYLIKTRGQQVTLSCSPISGHRSVSWYQQTPGQGLQFLFEYFSETQRNKGNFPGRFSGRQFSNSRSEMNVSTLELGDSALYLCASSLEGGSYEQYFGPGTRLTVT.

This clonotype has at least ten counts. This rearrangement joins TRBV28 to TRBJ1-1; no clear D gene. Germline loops: CDR1 MDHEN, CDR2 SYDVKM. The ends were cut back, 2 bases at V and 1 base at J, with 5 bases in the middle. The CDR3 sequence is 13 residues long. CDR3 amino acids: CASSLVANTEAFF. CDR3 bases: TGTGCCAGCAGTTTAGTGGCGAACACTGAAGCTTTCTTT.

This sequence joins TRBV28 and TRBJ2-3; 12 nucleotides line up with TRBD1. The length of the CDR3 is 20 residues. Germline values: CDR1 MDHEN, CDR2 SYDVKM. V was pared by 8 bases and J by 3 bases, with 21 bases of the junction left unmatched. The CDR3 loop is CASRDRGRLGADGATDTQYF. The CDR3 region has the DNA TGTGCCAGCCGGGACAGGGGGCGATTGGGGGCTGATGGGGCAACAGATACGCAGTATTTT. Filled out from reference TRBV28 and TRBJ2-3, the complete variable domain reads DVKVTQSSRYLVKRTGEKVFLECVQDMDHENMFWYRQDPGLGLRLIYFSYDVKMKEKGDIPEGYSVSREKKERFSLILESASTNQTSMYLCASRDRGRLGADGATDTQYFGPGTRLTVL.

The chain employs TRBV12-3 or TRBV12-4 and TRBJ2-7; TRBD1 agrees at 9 bases. The trim removed 6 bases at V and 2 bases at J, leaving 11 bases unmatched. The CDR3 is 16 residues long. CDR3 DNA sequence: TGTGCCAGCAGAGAAGGACAGGGGAGGGGCCCCTACGAGCAGTACTTC. It translates to CASREGQGRGPYEQYF.

This clonotype was detected many times. The J gene is TRBJ2-5, the V gene TRBV7-8, with a weak D call TRBD2 (6 bases). The germline gives CDR1 SGHVS, CDR2 FQNEAQ. This CDR3 is 14 amino acids long. The V end lost 5 bases, the J end lost 4 bases, and 14 bases lay between the germline ends. The CDR3, as DNA: TGTGCCAGCAGCCCTTATGGTAGCGGAGAGACCCAGTACTTC. Protein product: CASSPYGSGETQYF. The full variable domain, rest sourced from reference TRBV7-8 and TRBJ2-5, is GAGVSQSPRYKVAKRGQDVALRCDPISGHVSLFWYQQALGQGPEFLTYFQNEAQLDKSGLPSDRFFAERPEGSVSTLKIQRTQQEDSAVYLCASSPYGSGETQYFGPGTRLLVL.

This clonotype was seen only a few times. The chain uses TRBV11-3 and TRBJ2-1; 7 positions match TRBD2. Germline CDR1 is SGHNT and CDR2 is YENEEA. V gave up 0 bases and J gave up 10 bases; unmatched junction bases: 6. The CDR3 is 14 amino acids. CDR3: CASSLDGGGMEQFF. The CDR3 nucleotides are TGTGCCAGCAGCTTAGATGGGGGGGGGATGGAGCAGTTCTTC.

This clonotype was seen a few times. V is TRBV4-3 and J is TRBJ1-2; D not resolved. Between the trimmed V and J ends, which lost 1 base and 6 bases, there was a span of 9 bases. Looked up from germline, CDR1 is LGHNA and CDR2 is YSLEER. This CDR3 is 13 amino acids long. The DNA for the CDR3 is TGCGCCAGCAGCCAAGCTGGAGAGGATGGCTACACCTTC. Translated: CASSQAGEDGYTF.

This clonotype was counted ten times or more. The rearrangement joins TRBV28 to TRBJ1-2, with D unclear. V gave up 6 bases and J gave up 5 bases, with 16 bases separating them. Germline V lookup: CDR1 MDHEN, CDR2 SYDVKM. The CDR3 spans 14 residues. This CDR3 reads CASRLPERKYGYTF. The CDR3 DNA reads as TGTGCCAGCAGACTGCCGGAACGGAAATATGGCTACACCTTC.

This clonotype was detected ten times or more. The CDR3 DNA reads as TGTGCCAGCAGCCAAATGGACATCTACGAGCAGTACTTC. This sequence encodes CASSQMDIYEQYF. This sequence joins TRBV14 and TRBJ2-7, with D tentatively TRBD1 (5 bases). Germline loops: CDR1 SGHDN, CDR2 FVKESK. There are 13 residues in the CDR3. The ends were cut back, 2 bases at V and 3 bases at J, with 8 bases in the middle. The full variable domain, completed using reference TRBV14 and TRBJ2-7, is EAGVTQFPSHSVIEKGQTVTLRCDPISGHDNLYWYRRVMGKEIKFLLHFVKESKQDESGMPNNRFLAERTGGTYSTLKVQPAELEDSGVYFCASSQMDIYEQYFGPGTRLTVT.

V and J are TRBV9 and TRBJ2-6; D tentatively reads TRBD1 or TRBD2 (5 bases each). The germline V gene has CDR1 SGDLS and CDR2 YYNGEE. Deletions cut 4 bases from V and 0 bases from J, with 14 bases between. The CDR3 has 17 amino acids. The CDR3 sequence: CASSPGTSISGANVLTF. The CDR3 DNA is TGTGCCAGCAGCCCCGGGACCTCGATCTCTGGGGCCAACGTCCTGACTTTC.

This clonotype was counted at least ten times. The V and J genes are TRBV7-2 and TRBJ2-7; D possibly corresponds to TRBD1 (6 bases). Germline CDR1 SGHTA, CDR2 FQGNSA. The CDR3 consists of 14 residues. The V gene lost 4 bases and the J gene lost 5 bases, with 15 bases spanning the gap. CDR3 loop: CASSSTRTGHEQYF. The CDR3 DNA sequence: TGTGCCAGCAGCTCCACGCGAACAGGGCACGAGCAGTACTTC.

This clonotype occurred many times. The V gene is TRBV5-5, the J gene TRBJ2-2, with D possibly matching TRBD1 (6 bases). Germline CDR1 and CDR2: SGHKS and YYEKEE (reference sequence). The CDR3 extends over 13 amino acids. V was shortened by 7 bases and J by 0 bases, with 7 bases between the two germline ends. The CDR3 DNA is TGTGCCAGCCAGGGGCCGAACACCGGGGAGCTGTTTTTT. It yields the protein CASQGPNTGELFF.